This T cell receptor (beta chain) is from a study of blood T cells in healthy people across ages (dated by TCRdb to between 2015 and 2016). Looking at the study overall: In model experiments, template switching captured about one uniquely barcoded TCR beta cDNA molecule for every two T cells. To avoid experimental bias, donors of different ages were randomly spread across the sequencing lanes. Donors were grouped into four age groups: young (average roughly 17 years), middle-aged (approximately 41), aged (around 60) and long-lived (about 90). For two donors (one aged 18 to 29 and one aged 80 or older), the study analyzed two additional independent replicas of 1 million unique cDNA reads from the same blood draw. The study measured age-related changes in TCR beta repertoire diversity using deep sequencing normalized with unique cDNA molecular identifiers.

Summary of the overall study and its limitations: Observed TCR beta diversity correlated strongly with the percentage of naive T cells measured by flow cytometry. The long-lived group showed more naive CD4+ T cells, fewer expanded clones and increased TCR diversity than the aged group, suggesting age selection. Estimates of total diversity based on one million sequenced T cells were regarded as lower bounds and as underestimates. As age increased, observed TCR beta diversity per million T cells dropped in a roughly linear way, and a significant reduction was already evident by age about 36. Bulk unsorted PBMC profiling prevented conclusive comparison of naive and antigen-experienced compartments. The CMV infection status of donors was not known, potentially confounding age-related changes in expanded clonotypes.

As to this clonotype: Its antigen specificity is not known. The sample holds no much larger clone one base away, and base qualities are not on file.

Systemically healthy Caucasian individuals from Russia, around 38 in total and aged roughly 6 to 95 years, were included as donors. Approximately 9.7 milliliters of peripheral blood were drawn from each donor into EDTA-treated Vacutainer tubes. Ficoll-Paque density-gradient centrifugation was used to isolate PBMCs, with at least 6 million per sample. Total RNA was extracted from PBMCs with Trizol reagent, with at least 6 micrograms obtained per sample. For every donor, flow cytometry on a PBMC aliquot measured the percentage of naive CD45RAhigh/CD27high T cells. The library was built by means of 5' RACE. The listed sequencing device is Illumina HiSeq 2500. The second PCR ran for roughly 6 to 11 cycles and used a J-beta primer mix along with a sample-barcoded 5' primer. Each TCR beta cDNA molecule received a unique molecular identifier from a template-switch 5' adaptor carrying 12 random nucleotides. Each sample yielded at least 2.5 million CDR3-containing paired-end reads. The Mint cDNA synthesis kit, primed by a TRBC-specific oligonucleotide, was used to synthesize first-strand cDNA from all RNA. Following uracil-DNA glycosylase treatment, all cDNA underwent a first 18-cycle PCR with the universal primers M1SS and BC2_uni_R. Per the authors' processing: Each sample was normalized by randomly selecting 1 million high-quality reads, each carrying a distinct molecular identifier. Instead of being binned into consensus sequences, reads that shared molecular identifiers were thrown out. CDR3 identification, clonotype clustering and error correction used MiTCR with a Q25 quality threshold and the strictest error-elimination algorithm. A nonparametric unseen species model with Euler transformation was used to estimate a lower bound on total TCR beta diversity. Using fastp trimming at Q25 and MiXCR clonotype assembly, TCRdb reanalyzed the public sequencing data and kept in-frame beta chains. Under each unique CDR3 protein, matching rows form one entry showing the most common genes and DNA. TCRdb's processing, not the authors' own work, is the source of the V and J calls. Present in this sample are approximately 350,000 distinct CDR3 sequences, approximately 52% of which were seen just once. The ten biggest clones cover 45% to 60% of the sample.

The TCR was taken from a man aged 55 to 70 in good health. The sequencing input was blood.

For the CDR3, the sequence is CASSLFSRTVQGTQYF. Here is the DNA: TGCGCCAGCAGCTTGTTTTCAAGGACGGTTCAGGGGACCCAGTACTTC. The sequence joins TRBV5-1 to TRBJ2-5, with TRBD1 perhaps the D gene, on 5 matching bases. For CDR1 and CDR2, the germline V gene lists SGHRS and YFSETQ. Including the terminal cysteine and phenylalanine, the CDR3 comprises 16 residues. Only the CDR3 DNA is retained, 48 bases long and in frame from the first base. V is clipped by 1 base and J by 7 bases, and the sequence between their germline boundaries is 20 bases long.